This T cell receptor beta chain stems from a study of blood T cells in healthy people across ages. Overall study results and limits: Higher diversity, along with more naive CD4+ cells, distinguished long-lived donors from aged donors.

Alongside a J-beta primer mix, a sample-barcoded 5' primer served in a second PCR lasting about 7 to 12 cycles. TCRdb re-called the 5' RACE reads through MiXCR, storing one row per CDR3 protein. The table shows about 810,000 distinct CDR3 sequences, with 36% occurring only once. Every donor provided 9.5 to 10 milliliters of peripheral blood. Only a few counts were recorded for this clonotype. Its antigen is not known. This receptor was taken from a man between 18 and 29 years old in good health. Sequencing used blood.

DNA for the CDR3: TGTGCCATTTCCAGGGGTCTGGGCACAGATACGCAGTATTTT. This translates into CAISRGLGTDTQYF. The chain joins TRBV10-3 to TRBJ2-3; D is perhaps TRBD1 (6 bases). The CDR3 extends over 14 amino acids. Germline V lookup: CDR1 ENHRY, CDR2 SYGVKD. Trimming cost V 9 bases and J 1 base, with 14 bases left between them.